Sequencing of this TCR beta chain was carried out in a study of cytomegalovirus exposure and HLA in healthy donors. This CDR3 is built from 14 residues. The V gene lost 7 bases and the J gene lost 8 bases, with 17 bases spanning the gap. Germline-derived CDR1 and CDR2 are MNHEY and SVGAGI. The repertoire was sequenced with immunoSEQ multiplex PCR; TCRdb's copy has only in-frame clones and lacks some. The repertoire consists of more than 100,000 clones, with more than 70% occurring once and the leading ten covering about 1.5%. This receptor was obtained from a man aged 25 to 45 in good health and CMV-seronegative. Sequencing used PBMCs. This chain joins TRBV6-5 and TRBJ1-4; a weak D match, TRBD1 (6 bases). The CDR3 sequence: CASTDRFRREKLFF. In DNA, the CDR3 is TGTGCCAGCACTGACAGGTTTAGAAGGGAAAAACTGTTTTTT.